This T cell receptor (beta chain) is from a study of T cells in Graves' hyperthyroidism and ophthalmopathy. This CDR3 has 14 residues. Trimming stripped 0 bases from V and 6 bases from J, with 12 bases between. In germline, CDR1 is LGHNA, CDR2 YSLEER. This clonotype was picked up many times. Amplification of TCR beta CDR3 regions used RNA as the template. The HTBI primer set drove a first-round RT-PCR of the TCR CDR3. MiXCR, run by TCRdb on the multiplex PCR reads, gives a single entry per CDR3 protein. The sample lists about 420,000 distinct CDR3 sequences; approximately 13% were seen once. Across 18 months, stable Graves' hyperthyroidism was marked by no progression to ophthalmopathy.

The sequencing sample was made of blood. This receptor was taken from a woman aged 18-35 years with Graves' hyperthyroidism. The chain recombines TRBV4-3 with TRBJ2-7; D gene unclear. The CDR3 nucleotides read TGCGCCAGCAGCCAAGATGCGACGGTGGGCGAGCAGTACTTC. It specifies CASSQDATVGEQYF.